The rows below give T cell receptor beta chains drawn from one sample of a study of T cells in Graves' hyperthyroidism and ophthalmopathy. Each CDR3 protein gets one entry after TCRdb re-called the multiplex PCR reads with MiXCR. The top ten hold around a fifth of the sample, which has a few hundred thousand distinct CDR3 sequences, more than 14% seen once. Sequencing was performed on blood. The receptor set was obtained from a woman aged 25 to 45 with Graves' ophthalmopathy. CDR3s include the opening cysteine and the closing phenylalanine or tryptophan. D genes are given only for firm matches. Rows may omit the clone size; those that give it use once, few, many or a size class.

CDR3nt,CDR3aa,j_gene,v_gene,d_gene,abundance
TGTGCCAGCAGCGGAACCGGGACTAGCACAGATACGCAGTATTTT,CASSGTGTSTDTQYF,TRBJ2-3,TRBV11-2,-,many
TGCAGCGTTGGAGGTGTAGCCAAAAACATTCAGTACTTC,CSVGGVAKNIQYF,TRBJ2-4,TRBV29-1,-,many
TGTGCCAGCAGTTTCCCCCACGGGACCCTCGTCATTCAGTACTTC,CASSFPHGTLVIQYF,TRBJ2-4,TRBV28,-,many
TGTGCCAGCAGAGGGAACCGGGCCAGCTCCTACAATGAGCAGTTCTTC,CASRGNRASSYNEQFF,TRBJ2-1,TRBV27,-,once
TGTGCCAGTATTGACGTTGCAGGGGAGACCCAGTACTTC,CASIDVAGETQYF,TRBJ2-5,TRBV6-2/TRBV6-3,-,many
TGTGCCAGCAGTCAATATGGGGGGACTAGCGGGGGGGACTACGAGCAGTACTTC,CASSQYGGTSGGDYEQYF,TRBJ2-7,TRBV28,TRBD2,-
TGTGCCAGCAGCAACAGTTACGAGCAGTACTTC,CASSNSYEQYF,TRBJ2-7,TRBV7-2,-,many
TGCAGTGCTAGGACCCTGGGACAGGGGACACATAGCAATCAGCCCCAGCATTTT,CSARTLGQGTHSNQPQHF,TRBJ1-5,TRBV20-1,TRBD1,many
TGTGCCAGCCTAGGAGGGGAGACCCAGTACTTC,CASLGGETQYF,TRBJ2-5,TRBV6-1,-,few
TGTGCCAGCGGCGAGGTGGCTGGGGCCAACGTCCTGACTTTC,CASGEVAGANVLTF,TRBJ2-6,TRBV11-3,-,many
TGCAGCGTTGGCGGGGGCCCAACCCAGTACTTC,CSVGGGPTQYF,TRBJ2-5,TRBV29-1,-,many
TGTGCCAGTAGTATAGCGTGGTGGCAGAACACCGGGGAGCTGTTTTTT,CASSIAWWQNTGELFF,TRBJ2-2,TRBV19,-,-
TGTGCCAGCAGTACCTCGGGGAGGGGCGGCTATGGCTACACCTTC,CASSTSGRGGYGYTF,TRBJ1-2,TRBV6-5,-,-
TGTGCCAGCAGCTTCTGGACAGGGGAAAGGGCCAAAAACATTCAGTACTTC,CASSFWTGERAKNIQYF,TRBJ2-4,TRBV7-9,TRBD1,few
TGTGCCAGCAGCCACACCAGGGGCAGGGGGAACACTGAAGCTTTCTTT,CASSHTRGRGNTEAFF,TRBJ1-1,TRBV7-9,-,many
TGCAGTGCTAGTCGCACTAGGAAGGCAGATACGCAGTATTTT,CSASRTRKADTQYF,TRBJ2-3,TRBV20-1,-,-
TGTGCCAGCAGTTTCTTCCAGGGTCATCAGCCCCAGCATTTT,CASSFFQGHQPQHF,TRBJ1-5,TRBV27,-,-
TGTGCCAGCAGTGGGGCAGGGGGCGGCGAGACCCAGTACTTC,CASSGAGGGETQYF,TRBJ2-5,TRBV5-6,TRBD1,-
TGTGCCAGCAGCCCAATCCCTCAGGGGAACAATGAGCAGTTCTTC,CASSPIPQGNNEQFF,TRBJ2-1,TRBV11-2,-,many
TGTGCCAGCAGTGAATACCGCGTCCTGGGCAATCAGCCCCAGCATTTT,CASSEYRVLGNQPQHF,TRBJ1-5,TRBV6-1,-,many
TGTGCCAGCTGCGAGGGGGCGAACACCGGGGAGCTGTTTTTT,CASCEGANTGELFF,TRBJ2-2,TRBV9,-,-
TGTGCCAGCAGTTACATACGTAGCGTAGGTTTACGGGGGACCCAGTACTTC,CASSYIRSVGLRGTQYF,TRBJ2-5,TRBV6-5,-,many
TGTGCCAGCAGCTTATCGGTTGAATCACCCCTCCACTTT,CASSLSVESPLHF,TRBJ1-6,TRBV7-3,-,many
TGCGCCAGCAGCCAAAGGGACAGGGGGACGGAGACCCAGTACTTC,CASSQRDRGTETQYF,TRBJ2-5,TRBV4-1,TRBD1,many
TGTGCCAGCAGGCCGGGACTGATGAACACTGAAGCTTTCTTT,CASRPGLMNTEAFF,TRBJ1-1,TRBV2,-,many
TGCAGTGCTAGCGGGATCACAGATACGCAGTATTTT,CSASGITDTQYF,TRBJ2-3,TRBV20-1,-,-
TGTGCCAGCAGCTTAGTAGGGGGGACAGGGGTCTTTGAGCAGTACTTC,CASSLVGGTGVFEQYF,TRBJ2-7,TRBV13,TRBD1,-
TGTGCCAGCAGTTTACTTTATCGGGGGAATGGGGACGAGCAGTACTTC,CASSLLYRGNGDEQYF,TRBJ2-7,TRBV28,-,many
TGTGCCAGCAGTTCCAGGGGAATACACACTGAAGCTTTCTTT,CASSSRGIHTEAFF,TRBJ1-1,TRBV27,-,-
TGTGCCAGCAGAGCCGGCGGGGAGCTCGAGCAGTACTTC,CASRAGGELEQYF,TRBJ2-7,TRBV7-9,-,-
TGCGCCAGCCGGGACTACCTTTCCTACGAGCAGTACTTC,CASRDYLSYEQYF,TRBJ2-7,TRBV4-1,TRBD2,few
TGTGCCAGCAGCCAGTCCTGGACAGATAACTATGGCTACACCTTC,CASSQSWTDNYGYTF,TRBJ1-2,TRBV4-2,-,few
TGCAGTGCTAGGGGGGGATTGTTCAATGAGCAGTTCTTC,CSARGGLFNEQFF,TRBJ2-1,TRBV20-1,-,many
TGTGCCAGCAGTTATGTCGGGAGAGGTGAGCAGTTCTTC,CASSYVGRGEQFF,TRBJ2-1,TRBV2,-,many
TGTGCCAGCAGCTTTTGGGTTCAAGCTGAAGCTTTCTTT,CASSFWVQAEAFF,TRBJ1-1,TRBV11-2,-,-
TGCAGCGTTGAAGTAGAGGAAAAGGGACGGAAGCTCTACGAGCAGTACTTC,CSVEVEEKGRKLYEQYF,TRBJ2-7,TRBV29-1,-,-
TGTGCCAGCAGTTTTTCCCCTAGCGGTCTCGGCACAGATACGCAGTATTTT,CASSFSPSGLGTDTQYF,TRBJ2-3,TRBV6-1,TRBD2,-
TGTGCCAGCAGCCGACGGGACAGATTCCAAGAGACCCAGTACTTC,CASSRRDRFQETQYF,TRBJ2-5,TRBV28,TRBD1,many
TGCAGTGCTAGTCGACCCTTTGTGGGACAGGCTAATGAAAAACTGTTTTTT,CSASRPFVGQANEKLFF,TRBJ1-4,TRBV20-1,TRBD1,many
TGTGCGGGGTCATCAGGGGGCGTCTGGGGCTACACCTTC,CAGSSGGVWGYTF,TRBJ1-2,TRBV30,TRBD1,many
TGCGCCAGCAGCTACACCGCGGAGGGGGCGGTTGAAGCTTTCTTT,CASSYTAEGAVEAFF,TRBJ1-1,TRBV5-1,TRBD1,many
TGCGCCAGCAGCCAAGATCAGTCACAGAGGGCCTCTGAAGCTTTCTTT,CASSQDQSQRASEAFF,TRBJ1-1,TRBV4-1,-,many
TGTGCCAGCGAGGGGAACTGGGGGTCGGGTGGCTACACCTTC,CASEGNWGSGGYTF,TRBJ1-2,TRBV28,-,many
TGTGCCAGCAGTTTACAGGGGCAGGCCTACGAGCAGTACTTC,CASSLQGQAYEQYF,TRBJ2-7,TRBV27,-,many
TGCAGTGCTAGTGGGGGGGTCCAAGAGACCCAGTACTTC,CSASGGVQETQYF,TRBJ2-5,TRBV20-1,TRBD2,-
TGTGCCAGCAGCTCCAACCTCGAAAATCAGCCCCAGCATTTT,CASSSNLENQPQHF,TRBJ1-5,TRBV7-2,-,-
TGTGCCAGCAGTAACCAATTAGGGCAGCCCCAGCATTTT,CASSNQLGQPQHF,TRBJ1-5,TRBV28,-,many
TGTGCCAGCAGCCAACACTATGGCTACACCTTC,CASSQHYGYTF,TRBJ1-2,TRBV3-1,-,many
TGTAGTGCTAGAGATCCTTGGGCTAGCGGGGAAGGGTATGAGCAGTTCTTC,CSARDPWASGEGYEQFF,TRBJ2-1,TRBV20-1,TRBD2,-
TGCAGTGCTAGAGATGGGGGGTCCCCGACGAACACCGGGGAGCTGTTTTTT,CSARDGGSPTNTGELFF,TRBJ2-2,TRBV20-1,-,-
TGTGCCAGCAGCCCGACTCGGGGACCCGGGGAGCTGTTTTTT,CASSPTRGPGELFF,TRBJ2-2,TRBV7-2,-,many
TGTGCCAGCTGCCAGCGGGGGGTCACAGATACGCAGTATTTT,CASCQRGVTDTQYF,TRBJ2-3,TRBV11-2,TRBD2,many
TGTGCCGGCAGCCGCCCGGACTTCCTGCTAGAGACCCAGTACTTC,CAGSRPDFLLETQYF,TRBJ2-5,TRBV3-1,-,many
TGTGCCAGCAGCCTCACGGGGGGGGACTATGGCTACACCTTC,CASSLTGGDYGYTF,TRBJ1-2,TRBV12-3/TRBV12-4,-,many
TGTGCCAGCAGCTTGGGAACAACCGGGGAGCTGTTTTTT,CASSLGTTGELFF,TRBJ2-2,TRBV5-4,-,-